This section outlines one T cell receptor (beta chain) sequence together with its context. The antigen is unknown. V gave up 3 bases and J gave up 5 bases, with 14 bases separating them. Germline V gene sequence: CDR1 SGHRS, CDR2 YFSETQ. This CDR3 contains 14 residues. The entry originates in a study of cytomegalovirus exposure and HLA in healthy donors. Findings of the study overall: Apart from CMV serostatus, no immune exposure information was available. The study reported that TCR beta sequences accurately predicted HLA-A and HLA-B alleles in most subjects.

The primer mix had 60 Vbeta and 13 Jbeta primers. Sequencing used immunoSEQ multiplex PCR; TCRdb keeps in-frame clones, though not all of them. Among roughly 84,000 clones listed, around three fifths were seen once. This chain links TRBV5-1 with TRBJ2-5; D gene uncertain. Material for sequencing was PBMCs. The source of this sequence is a middle-aged woman in good health and CMV-seropositive. CDR3 sequence reads: CASSSTDGRETQYF. The CDR3 nucleotides read TGCGCCAGCAGCTCAACAGACGGTCGGGAGACCCAGTACTTC.